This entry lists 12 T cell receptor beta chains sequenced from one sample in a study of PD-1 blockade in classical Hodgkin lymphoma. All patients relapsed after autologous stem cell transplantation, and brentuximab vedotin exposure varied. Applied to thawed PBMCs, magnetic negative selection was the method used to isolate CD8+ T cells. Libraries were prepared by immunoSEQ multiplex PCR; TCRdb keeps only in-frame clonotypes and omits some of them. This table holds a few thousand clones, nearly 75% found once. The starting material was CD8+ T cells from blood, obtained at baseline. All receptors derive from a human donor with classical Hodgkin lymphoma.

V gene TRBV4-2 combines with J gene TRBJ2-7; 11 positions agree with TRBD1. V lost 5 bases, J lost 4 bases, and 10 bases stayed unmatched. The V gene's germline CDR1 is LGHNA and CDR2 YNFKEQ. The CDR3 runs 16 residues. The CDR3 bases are TGTGCCAGCAGCATTGGGGCCGGGACAGGGGGATACGAGCAGTACTTC. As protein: CASSIGAGTGGYEQYF.

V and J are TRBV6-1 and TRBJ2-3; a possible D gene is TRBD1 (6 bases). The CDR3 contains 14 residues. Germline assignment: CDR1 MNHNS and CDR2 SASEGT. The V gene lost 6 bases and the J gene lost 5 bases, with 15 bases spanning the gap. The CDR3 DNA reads TGTGCCAGCAGGAAGACAGGAGCCATAGATACGCAGTATTTT. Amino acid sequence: CASRKTGAIDTQYF.

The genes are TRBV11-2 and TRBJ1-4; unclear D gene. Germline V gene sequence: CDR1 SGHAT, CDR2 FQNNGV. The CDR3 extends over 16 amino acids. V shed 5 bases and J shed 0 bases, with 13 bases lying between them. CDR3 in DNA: TGTGCCAGCAGCCCGACCGGGTCATCAACTAATGAAAAACTGTTTTTT. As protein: CASSPTGSSTNEKLFF.

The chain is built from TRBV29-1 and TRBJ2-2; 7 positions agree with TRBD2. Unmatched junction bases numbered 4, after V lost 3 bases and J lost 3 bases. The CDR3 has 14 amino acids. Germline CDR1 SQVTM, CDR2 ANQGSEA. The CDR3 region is CSVDGGGYTGELFF. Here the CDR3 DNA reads TGCAGCGTTGATGGGGGGGGTTACACCGGGGAGCTGTTTTTT.

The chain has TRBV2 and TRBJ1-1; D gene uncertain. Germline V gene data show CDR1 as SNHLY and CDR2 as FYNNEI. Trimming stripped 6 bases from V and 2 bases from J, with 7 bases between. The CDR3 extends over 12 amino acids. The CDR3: CASRVSNTEAFF. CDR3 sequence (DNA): TGTGCCAGCAGGGTGAGCAACACTGAAGCTTTCTTT.

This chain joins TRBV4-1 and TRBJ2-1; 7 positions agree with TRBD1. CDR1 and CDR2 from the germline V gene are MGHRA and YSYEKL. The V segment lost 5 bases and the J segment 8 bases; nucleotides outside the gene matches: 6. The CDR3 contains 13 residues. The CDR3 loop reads CASSYRGDDEQFF. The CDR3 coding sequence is TGCGCCAGCAGCTACAGGGGTGACGATGAGCAGTTCTTC.

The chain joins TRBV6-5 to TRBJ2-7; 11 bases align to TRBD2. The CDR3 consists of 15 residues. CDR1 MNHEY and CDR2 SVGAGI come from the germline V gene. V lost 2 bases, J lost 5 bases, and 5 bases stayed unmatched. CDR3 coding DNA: TGTGCCAGCAGTTACGTACTAGCGGGGGCCGACGAGCAGTACTTC. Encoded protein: CASSYVLAGADEQYF.

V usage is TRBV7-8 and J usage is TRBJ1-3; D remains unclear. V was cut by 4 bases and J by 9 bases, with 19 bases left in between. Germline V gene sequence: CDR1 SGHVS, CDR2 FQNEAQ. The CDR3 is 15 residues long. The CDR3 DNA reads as TGTGCCAGCAGCTCCCCCGGGTCAGTAGGGCCCACCATATATTTT. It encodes CASSSPGSVGPTIYF.

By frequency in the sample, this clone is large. The CDR3 region has the DNA TGTGCCAGCAGTGACTCATCAGGGGGCAATTCACCCCTCCACTTT. Residues: CASSDSSGGNSPLHF. The V gene is TRBV6-4, the J gene TRBJ1-6, with 8 bases aligning to TRBD1. Germline CDR1 is MRHNA and CDR2 is SNTAGT. The J segment lost 7 bases and the V segment lost 0 bases, leaving 2 bases of the junction unmatched. The length of the CDR3 is 15 residues.

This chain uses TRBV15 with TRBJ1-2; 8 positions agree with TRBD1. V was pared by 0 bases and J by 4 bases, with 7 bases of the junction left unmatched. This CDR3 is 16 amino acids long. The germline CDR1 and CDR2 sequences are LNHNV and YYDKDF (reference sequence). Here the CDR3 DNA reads TGTGCCACCAGCAGAGAGGTGGACAGGGCGTCCTATGGCTACACCTTC. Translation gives CATSREVDRASYGYTF. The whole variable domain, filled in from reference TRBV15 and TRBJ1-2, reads DAMVIQNPRYQVTQFGKPVTLSCSQTLNHNVMYWYQQKSSQAPKLLFHYYDKDFNNEADTPDNFQSRRPNTSFCFLDIRSPGLGDTAMYLCATSREVDRASYGYTFGSGTRLTVV.

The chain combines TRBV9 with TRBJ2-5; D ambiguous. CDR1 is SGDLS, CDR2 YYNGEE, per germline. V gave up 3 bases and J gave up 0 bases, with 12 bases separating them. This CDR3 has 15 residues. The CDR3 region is CASSALSGYQETQYF. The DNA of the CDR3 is TGTGCCAGCAGCGCCCTGTCAGGTTACCAAGAGACCCAGTACTTC.

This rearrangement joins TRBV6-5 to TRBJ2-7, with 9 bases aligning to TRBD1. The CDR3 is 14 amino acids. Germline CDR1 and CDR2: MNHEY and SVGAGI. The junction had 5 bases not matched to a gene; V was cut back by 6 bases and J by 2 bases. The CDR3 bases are TGTGCCAGCAGCCCGGGACAGGGAACCTACGAGCAGTACTTC. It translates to CASSPGQGTYEQYF.